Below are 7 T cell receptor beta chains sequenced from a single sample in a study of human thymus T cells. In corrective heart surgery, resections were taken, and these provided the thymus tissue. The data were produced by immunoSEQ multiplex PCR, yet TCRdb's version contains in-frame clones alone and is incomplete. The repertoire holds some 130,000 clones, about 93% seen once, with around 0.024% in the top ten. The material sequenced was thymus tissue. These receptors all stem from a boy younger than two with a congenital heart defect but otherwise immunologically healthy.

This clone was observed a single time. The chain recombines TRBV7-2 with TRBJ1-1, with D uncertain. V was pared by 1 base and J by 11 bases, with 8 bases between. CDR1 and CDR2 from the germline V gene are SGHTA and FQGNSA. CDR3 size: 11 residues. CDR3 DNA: TGTGCCAGCAGCTTAGATACCCGGGCTTTCTTT. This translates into CASSLDTRAFF.

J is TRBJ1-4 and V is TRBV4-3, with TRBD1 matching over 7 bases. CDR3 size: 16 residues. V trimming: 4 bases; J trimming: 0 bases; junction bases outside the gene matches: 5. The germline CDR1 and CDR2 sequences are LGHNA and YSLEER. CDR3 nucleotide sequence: TGCGCCAGCAGCCCCCGGACAGGAGCAACTAATGAAAAACTGTTTTTT. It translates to CASSPRTGATNEKLFF.

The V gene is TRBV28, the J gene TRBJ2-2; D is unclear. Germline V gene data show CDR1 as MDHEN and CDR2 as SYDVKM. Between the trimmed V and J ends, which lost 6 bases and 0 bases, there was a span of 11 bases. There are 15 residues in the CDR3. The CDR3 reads CASSPKPANTGELFF. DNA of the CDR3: TGTGCCAGCAGCCCCAAGCCCGCGAACACCGGGGAGCTGTTTTTT.

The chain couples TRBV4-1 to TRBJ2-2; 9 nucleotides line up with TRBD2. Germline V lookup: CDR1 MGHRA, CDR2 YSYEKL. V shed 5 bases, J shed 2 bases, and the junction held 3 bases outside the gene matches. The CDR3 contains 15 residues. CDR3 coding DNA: TGCGCCAGCAGCGCGACTAGCGGCAACACCGGGGAGCTGTTTTTT. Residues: CASSATSGNTGELFF.

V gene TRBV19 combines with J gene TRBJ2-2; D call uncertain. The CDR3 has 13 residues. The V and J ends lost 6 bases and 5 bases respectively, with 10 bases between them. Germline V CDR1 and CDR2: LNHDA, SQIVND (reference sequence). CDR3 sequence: CASRSRDTGELFF. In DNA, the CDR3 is TGTGCCAGTAGGTCCAGAGATACCGGGGAGCTGTTTTTT.

In DNA, the CDR3 is TGCGCCAGCAGCCAGCACACCGACGGAAAGTTAAGTTCACCCCTCCACTTT. It codes for CASSQHTDGKLSSPLHF. The chain is built from TRBV4-1 and TRBJ1-6; D is unresolved. The germline V and J ends were trimmed by 3 bases and 9 bases, with 21 bases remaining between them. The CDR3 is 17 residues long. From germline, CDR1 is MGHRA and CDR2 YSYEKL.

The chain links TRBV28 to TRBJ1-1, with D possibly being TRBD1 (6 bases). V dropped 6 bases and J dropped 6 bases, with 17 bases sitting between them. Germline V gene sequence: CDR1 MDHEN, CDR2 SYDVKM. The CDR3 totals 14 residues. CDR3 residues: CASRAQLQGPEAFF. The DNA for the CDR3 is TGTGCCAGCAGGGCTCAACTACAGGGTCCTGAAGCTTTCTTT.